The 24 T cell receptor beta chains below were found in one sample sequenced in a study of metastatic and nonmetastatic thyroid tumors. Using MiXCR, TCRdb re-called clones from the PCR reads. The table records about 27,000 clones, around 16% of them present only once. Thyroid surgery had not been preceded by any treatment in any patient. The material sequenced was blood. All receptors derive from a male donor with papillary thyroid cancer or a benign thyroid nodule (not recorded which). Some clones in this sample may be carry-over from other donors' samples.

This clone turned up a few times. The chain joins TRBV5-1 to TRBJ2-3, with 10 nucleotides matching TRBD1. The CDR3 consists of 17 residues. Germline V gene sequence: CDR1 SGHRS, CDR2 YFSETQ. V shed 4 bases and J 3 bases; nucleotides not matched to a gene: 11. The CDR3 DNA is TGCGCCAGCAGCACCTACTCGACAGGGGGCGAGACAGATACGCAGTATTTT. It encodes CASSTYSTGGETDTQYF.

The rearrangement links TRBV30 to TRBJ2-3, with D tentatively TRBD2 (6 bases). The ends were cut back, 5 bases at V and 1 base at J, with 16 bases in the middle. The CDR3 totals 15 residues. Germline loops: CDR1 GTSNPN, CDR2 SVGIG (reference sequence). The CDR3 here is CAWEPGASGTDTQYF. Here the CDR3 DNA reads TGTGCCTGGGAACCCGGGGCTAGCGGCACAGATACGCAGTATTTT.

This clone is medium-sized in the sample. The chain recombines TRBV4-2 with TRBJ2-7; TRBD2 matches 11 bases. This CDR3 has 16 amino acids. Unmatched junction bases numbered 1, after V lost 0 bases and J lost 0 bases. In germline, CDR1 is LGHNA, CDR2 YNFKEQ. In nucleotides, the CDR3 is TGTGCCAGCAGCCAAGAGGGACTAGCGGACTCCTACGAGCAGTACTTC. Its translation is CASSQEGLADSYEQYF.

This clone is labeled as medium-sized (0.01 to 0.1%). The chain is built from TRBV27 and TRBJ2-7, with TRBD2 as a possible D gene (6 bases). V lost 4 bases and J lost 3, with 13 bases in between. Germline-derived CDR1 and CDR2 are MNHEY and SMNVEV (reference sequence). The CDR3 consists of 14 residues. In nucleotides, the CDR3 is TGTGCCAGCAGTTCCCGGGAGCCGTACTACGAGCAGTACTTC. Translation: CASSSREPYYEQYF.

The sample holds many counts of this clone. The rearrangement joins TRBV13 to TRBJ2-7, with TRBD2 identical over 7 bases. Per germline, CDR1 PRHDT and CDR2 FYEKMQ (reference sequence). This CDR3 comprises 17 residues. The V and J ends lost 0 bases and 6 bases, in that order; junction bases with no gene match: 14. CDR3 nucleotide sequence: TGTGCCAGCAGCTTAGGCGGGAGACTAGCCCTCGGGGGCGAGCAGTACTTC. As protein: CASSLGGRLALGGEQYF.

This clone has at least ten counts. The chain combines TRBV18 with TRBJ2-7; 9 bases agree with TRBD1. The CDR3 covers 13 residues. CDR1 KGHSH and CDR2 LQKENI come from the germline V gene. Unmatched junction bases numbered 5, after V lost 8 bases and J lost 3 bases. CDR3 nucleotides: TGTGCCAGCCACGGACAGGGGAACTACGAGCAGTACTTC. Amino acid sequence: CASHGQGNYEQYF.

The sample holds many counts of this clone. Other DNA sequences of this sample code for an identical CDR3. The chain couples TRBV29-1 to TRBJ1-2; 7 bases are shared with TRBD1. This CDR3 is 14 amino acids long. The germline CDR1 and CDR2 sequences are SQVTM and ANQGSEA. V trimming: 6 bases; J trimming: 9 bases; junction bases outside the gene matches: 16. The CDR3 here is CSVTGDTTLWSYTF. For the CDR3, the DNA is TGCAGCGTAACAGGGGACACTACTTTATGGAGCTACACCTTC.

This clone was detected many times. The same CDR3 is also encoded by other DNA sequences in this sample. V and J are TRBV6-1 and TRBJ1-4, with D perhaps matching TRBD1 (5 bases). V gave up 2 bases and J gave up 7 bases, with 17 bases separating them. In germline, CDR1 is MNHNS, CDR2 SASEGT. This CDR3 is built from 16 residues. CDR3 region: CASSEIGDPIGEKLFF. CDR3 nucleotides: TGTGCCAGCAGTGAAATCGGGGACCCCATAGGTGAAAAACTGTTTTTT.

Many counts were recorded for this clone. The chain is built from TRBV9 and TRBJ1-1; D is unclear. This CDR3 spans 14 amino acids. In germline, CDR1 is SGDLS, CDR2 YYNGEE. V lost 0 bases and J lost 5, with 11 bases in between. CDR3 nucleotides: TGTGCCAGCAGCGTAGAAGGGCGGGGAACTGAAGCTTTCTTT. Its protein product is CASSVEGRGTEAFF. Together with reference TRBV9 and TRBJ1-1, the CDR3 gives the full variable domain: DSGVTQTPKHLITATGQRVTLRCSPRSGDLSVYWYQQSLDQGLQFLIQYYNGEERAKGNILERFSAQQFPDLHSELNLSSLELGDSALYFCASSVEGRGTEAFFGQGTRLTVV.

This clone was counted many times. Here the CDR3 reads CASSVLGNYGYTF. In DNA form, the CDR3 reads TGTGCCAGCAGCGTATTGGGTAACTATGGCTACACCTTC. The gene calls are TRBV9 and TRBJ1-2; D unresolved. The CDR3 runs to 13 residues. With 1 base removed from V and 1 base from J, the gap between germline ends came to 5 bases. The germline V gene has CDR1 SGDLS and CDR2 YYNGEE.

This clone was seen many times. Other DNA sequences of this sample code for an identical CDR3. The chain joins TRBV2 to TRBJ2-5; possibly TRBD1 or TRBD2 for D (5 bases each). Per the germline V gene, CDR1 is SNHLY and CDR2 is FYNNEI. The ends were cut back, 3 bases at V and 4 bases at J, with 27 bases in the middle. CDR3 length: 19 residues. The DNA of the CDR3 is TGTGCCAGCAGTGATTACCCCCTCGAATCGACGAGAGGGGCAGAGACCCAGTACTTC. Translating it yields CASSDYPLESTRGAETQYF.

At least ten counts were recorded for this clone. The chain combines TRBV7-3 with TRBJ2-1; 9 positions match TRBD1. The CDR3 is 14 amino acids. With V trimmed by 2 bases and J by 6 bases, 2 bases remained unmatched. CDR1 and CDR2 from the germline V gene are SGHTA and FQGTGA. The CDR3 DNA sequence: TGTGCCAGCAGCTTAGGGACAGGGAGCAATGAGCAGTTCTTC. The encoded protein is CASSLGTGSNEQFF. Looking up the rest from reference TRBV7-3 and TRBJ2-1 gives the full variable domain: GAGVSQTPSNKVTEKGKYVELRCDPISGHTALYWYRQSLGQGPEFLIYFQGTGAADDSGLPNDRFFAVRPEGSVSTLKIQRTERGDSAVYLCASSLGTGSNEQFFGPGTRLTVL.

The chain links TRBV30 to TRBJ1-6; D not certain. The CDR3 consists of 14 residues. Germline V gene lookup returns CDR1 GTSNPN and CDR2 SVGIG (reference sequence). V was pared by 4 bases and J by 0 bases, with 7 bases between. CDR3 amino acids: CAWIDPSYNSPLHF. The CDR3 DNA sequence: TGTGCCTGGATTGACCCCTCCTATAATTCACCCCTCCACTTT.

This clone came up many times. V is TRBV4-2 and J is TRBJ2-7; D is unclear. The CDR3 is made up of 15 amino acids. CDR1 and CDR2 (germline): LGHNA, YNFKEQ. The germline V and J ends were trimmed by 0 bases and 4 bases, with 13 bases remaining between them. Here the CDR3 DNA reads TGTGCCAGCAGCCAAGATCCCCTCTTTTCATACGAGCAGTACTTC. Translating it yields CASSQDPLFSYEQYF.

Turning to this clone: The sample contains more than one DNA sequence encoding this CDR3. The rearrangement links TRBV28 to TRBJ1-2; a weak D match, TRBD1 (5 bases). V was pared by 3 bases and J by 5 bases, with 13 bases between. The CDR3 contains 14 residues. The V gene's germline CDR1 is MDHEN and CDR2 SYDVKM. The CDR3 loop is CASSFGDPGYGYTF. The CDR3 coding sequence is TGTGCCAGCAGTTTTGGGGACCCAGGATATGGCTACACCTTC.

This clone is medium-sized in the sample. This chain links TRBV6-1 with TRBJ2-7; D remains ambiguous. The germline CDR1 and CDR2 sequences are MNHNS and SASEGT. Trimming left V 7 bases short and J 2 bases short, with 6 bases between. The CDR3 sequence is 11 residues long. The CDR3: CASTLTYEQYF. In DNA, the CDR3 is TGTGCCAGCACCCTTACCTACGAGCAGTACTTC.

Concerning this clone itself: One end of the junction does not line up with germline, which may come from a read error. The chain carries TRBV18 and TRBJ1-1, with a tentative D call TRBD1 (6 bases). Germline lookup yields CDR1 KGHSH and CDR2 LQKENI. CDR3 length equals 15 residues. CDR3 amino acids: CASPPRQGQNTEAFF. Written as DNA, the CDR3 is TGTGCCAGCCCACCACGGCAGGGGCAGAACACTGAAGCTTTCTTT.

In its sample, this clone was seen a few times. The chain has TRBV6-2 or TRBV6-3 and TRBJ2-1, with no clear D. Trimming left V 0 bases short and J 7 bases short, with 16 bases between. In germline, CDR1 is MNHEY, CDR2 SVGEGT. This CDR3 is 16 amino acids long. CDR3 in DNA: TGTGCCAGCAGTTACTCCCCTATCGGTATAAATAATGAGCAGTTCTTC. Its protein product is CASSYSPIGINNEQFF.

This clone has at least ten counts. Here the CDR3 DNA reads TGCAGTGCTAGAGATGCGGAAGCCGACCAAGAGACCCAGTACTTC. Translating gives CSARDAEADQETQYF. The chain employs TRBV20-1 and TRBJ2-5, with unresolved D. This CDR3 is 15 amino acids long. V was cut by 0 bases and J by 0 bases, with 11 bases left in between. Germline V gene lookup returns CDR1 DFQATT and CDR2 SNEGSKA (reference sequence).

By share, this clone counts as medium-sized. V gene TRBV6-1 combines with J gene TRBJ1-1; D perhaps matches TRBD1 (5 bases). There are 13 residues in the CDR3. Germline V gene sequence: CDR1 MNHNS, CDR2 SASEGT. V lost 0 bases, J lost 3 bases, and 5 bases lay in between. DNA for the CDR3: TGTGCCAGCAGTGAAGCGGGACACACTGAAGCTTTCTTT. Translation gives CASSEAGHTEAFF.

This clone showed up many times. The genes are TRBV2 and TRBJ2-7; 11 bases agree with TRBD2. The CDR3 extends over 12 amino acids. The germline V gene encodes CDR1 SNHLY and CDR2 FYNNEI. The J segment lost 5 bases and the V segment lost 9 bases, leaving 3 bases of the junction unmatched. The CDR3 spells CARATSGDEQYF. The CDR3 DNA reads TGTGCCAGAGCGACTAGCGGGGACGAGCAGTACTTC.

This clone was recorded many times. The V call is TRBV2, the J call TRBJ2-5, with 9 bases matching TRBD1. The V gene's germline CDR1 is SNHLY and CDR2 FYNNEI. The CDR3 is 14 amino acids. The trim removed 5 bases at V and 5 bases at J, leaving 6 bases unmatched. The CDR3 region is CASSLRQGVETQYF. The CDR3 DNA reads TGTGCCAGCAGTTTGAGACAGGGGGTTGAGACCCAGTACTTC.

This clone showed up many times. The chain joins TRBV5-4 to TRBJ1-1, with D tentatively TRBD1 (6 bases). The V end lost 2 bases, the J end lost 1 base, and 12 bases lay between the germline ends. CDR3 size: 15 residues. Germline V lookup: CDR1 SGHNT, CDR2 YYREEE (reference sequence). In DNA form, the CDR3 reads TGTGCCAGCAGCTTCTCAGGGGACGGGAACACTGAAGCTTTCTTT. As protein: CASSFSGDGNTEAFF. Supplemented by reference TRBV5-4 and TRBJ1-1, the full variable domain reads ETGVTQSPTHLIKTRGQQVTLRCSSQSGHNTVSWYQQALGQGPQFIFQYYREEENGRGNFPPRFSGLQFPNYSSELNVNALELDDSALYLCASSFSGDGNTEAFFGQGTRLTVV.

This clone turned up a few times. V gene TRBV6-2 or TRBV6-3 combines with J gene TRBJ2-1; D call uncertain. The V gene's germline CDR1 is MNHEY and CDR2 SVGEGT. CDR3 length: 15 residues. The ends were cut back, 2 bases at V and 0 bases at J, with 8 bases in the middle. CDR3 in DNA: TGTGCCAGCAGTTACGCCACCCGCTCCTACAATGAGCAGTTCTTC. As protein: CASSYATRSYNEQFF.